The 20 T cell receptor beta chains below were found in one sample sequenced in a study of blood T cell repertoires in COVID-19. Profiled with immunoSEQ multiplex PCR; TCRdb holds only in-frame clones, not every one. The table records approximately 290,000 clones, around 90% of them present only once. The sample taken for sequencing was peripheral blood. These receptors came from a man aged 18 to 30 with active or convalescent COVID-19.

The chain employs TRBV15 and TRBJ2-7, with D hard to call. The CDR3 extends over 16 amino acids. Trimming pared 0 bases from V and 2 bases from J, leaving 14 bases between. Germline assignment: CDR1 LNHNV and CDR2 YYDKDF (reference sequence). CDR3 residues: CATSRDRGYVAYEQYF. The CDR3 DNA is TGTGCCACCAGCAGAGATCGCGGTTATGTGGCCTACGAGCAGTACTTC.

This clone showed up just once. The V gene is TRBV19, the J gene TRBJ2-3; D not certain. The CDR3 has 14 residues. Trimming shortened V by 3 bases and J by 0 bases, and 7 bases separated the two germline ends. Germline CDR1 and CDR2: LNHDA and SQIVND (reference sequence). DNA for the CDR3: TGTGCCAGTAGTATGGCTGGCAGCACAGATACGCAGTATTTT. It yields the protein CASSMAGSTDTQYF.

The chain joins TRBV4-1 to TRBJ1-4; tentative D call: TRBD1 (6 bases). V gave up 0 bases and J gave up 5 bases, with 13 bases separating them. The CDR3 is made up of 16 amino acids. Germline V gives CDR1 MGHRA, CDR2 YSYEKL. CDR3 sequence: CASSQDRGGVNEKLFF. CDR3 sequence (DNA): TGCGCCAGCAGCCAAGACAGGGGAGGGGTGAATGAAAAACTGTTTTTT.

The rearrangement joins TRBV28 to TRBJ2-3, with D maybe TRBD1 (5 bases). Germline lookup yields CDR1 MDHEN and CDR2 SYDVKM. The CDR3 is made up of 13 amino acids. V was pared by 6 bases and J by 2 bases, with 9 bases between. The CDR3 loop reads CASRGLNTDTQYF. The CDR3 region has the DNA TGTGCCAGCAGGGGGCTCAACACAGATACGCAGTATTTT.

The sample holds one count of this clone. This chain joins TRBV7-2 and TRBJ2-7, with D possibly being TRBD1 (5 bases). The V gene lost 5 bases and the J gene lost 4 bases, with 21 bases spanning the gap. Germline CDR1 SGHTA, CDR2 FQGNSA. The CDR3 runs 16 residues. CDR3 bases: TGTGCCAGCAGCCCAGGGTTACGGGCTGTTGCTTACGAGCAGTACTTC. It translates to CASSPGLRAVAYEQYF.

This clone has just one count. The gene calls are TRBV7-3 and TRBJ2-1; 7 bases map to TRBD2. With V trimmed by 5 bases and J by 5 bases, 18 bases remained unmatched. This CDR3 is built from 18 residues. Germline-derived CDR1 and CDR2 are SGHTA and FQGTGA. As DNA, the CDR3 is TGTGCCAGCAGCCCTAGGGCTAGCGGCACCCTGGGCCACAATGAGCAGTTCTTC. Amino acid sequence: CASSPRASGTLGHNEQFF.

This clone occurred once. The chain uses TRBV4-1 and TRBJ1-1; weak D call: TRBD1 (5 bases). Per germline, CDR1 MGHRA and CDR2 YSYEKL. V was pared by 3 bases and J by 4 bases, with 9 bases between. The CDR3 sequence is 13 residues long. The CDR3 loop reads CASSHGGTTEAFF. The CDR3, as DNA: TGCGCCAGCAGCCACGGGGGGACCACTGAAGCTTTCTTT.

Here the CDR3 DNA reads TGTGCCAGCCTGGACAGGGGGAGCTCCTACGAGCAGTACTTC. The encoded protein is CASLDRGSSYEQYF. The chain combines TRBV28 with TRBJ2-7; 10 bases map to TRBD1. CDR3 length: 14 residues. V lost 8 bases, J lost 0 bases, and 4 bases stayed unmatched. Germline assignment: CDR1 MDHEN and CDR2 SYDVKM.

V and J are TRBV9 and TRBJ1-4; D not certain. Trimming removed 0 bases from V and 3 bases from J, with 12 bases in between. CDR3 length: 16 residues. Germline assignment: CDR1 SGDLS and CDR2 YYNGEE. The CDR3 bases are TGTGCCAGCAGCGTAGGAGGGTTGTTAGCTAATGAAAAACTGTTTTTT. Translated: CASSVGGLLANEKLFF.

The chain recombines TRBV27 with TRBJ2-7; D remains ambiguous. The CDR3 sequence is 14 residues long. The germline gives CDR1 MNHEY, CDR2 SMNVEV (reference sequence). V was cut by 3 bases and J by 0 bases, with 9 bases left in between. The CDR3 reads CASSFSPGSYEQYF. The CDR3 DNA is TGTGCCAGCAGTTTCTCCCCGGGCTCCTACGAGCAGTACTTC.

V gene TRBV21-1 combines with J gene TRBJ1-2; the table's D call, TRBD1, has no DNA check behind it. TRBV21-1 is tagged as a pseudogene. CDR3 length: 15 residues. CDR3 sequence (DNA): TGTGCCAGCAGCAAAGGGGACAGGGGGTACTATGGCTACACCTTC. It yields the protein CASSKGDRGYYGYTF.

J is TRBJ2-7 and V is TRBV5-5, with TRBD1 identical over 7 bases. The CDR3 is made up of 18 amino acids. V lost 5 bases and J lost 3; bases outside the gene matches: 20. Germline V CDR1 and CDR2: SGHKS, YYEKEE (reference sequence). Here the CDR3 reads CASSLPAVGGQYDYEQYF. CDR3 nucleotides: TGTGCCAGCAGTCTCCCCGCGGTAGGGGGACAGTACGACTACGAGCAGTACTTC.

The sample holds one count of this clone. The V and J genes are TRBV27 and TRBJ2-3; 8 positions agree with TRBD2. J lost 4 bases, V lost 0 bases, and 3 bases had no gene match. This CDR3 region has 15 residues. Germline assignment: CDR1 MNHEY and CDR2 SMNVEV (reference sequence). The chain's CDR3 is CASSLSRGGPDTQYF. CDR3 in DNA: TGTGCCAGCAGTTTATCTCGGGGGGGCCCAGATACGCAGTATTTT.

The rearrangement links TRBV13 to TRBJ2-6, with a possible D match to TRBD1 (6 bases). Trimming stripped 5 bases from V and 3 bases from J, with 20 bases between. The CDR3 length is 18 residues. Germline V gene lookup returns CDR1 PRHDT and CDR2 FYEKMQ (reference sequence). CDR3 protein: CASSPRGAGSHGANVLTF. The DNA of the CDR3 is TGTGCCAGCAGCCCCAGGGGCGCAGGAAGCCATGGGGCCAACGTCCTGACTTTC.

The chain uses TRBV28 and TRBJ2-7, with 16 bases matching TRBD2. Germline loops: CDR1 MDHEN, CDR2 SYDVKM. The CDR3 runs to 19 residues. The trim removed 5 bases at V and 3 bases at J, leaving 13 bases unmatched. The CDR3 DNA is TGTGCCAGCAGTACCACGGGACTAGCGGGGGGGACCCTCCACTACGAGCAGTACTTC. Translation: CASSTTGLAGGTLHYEQYF.

V and J are TRBV11-3 and TRBJ2-5; 8 bases are shared with TRBD1. The J segment lost 3 bases and the V segment lost 5 bases, leaving 8 bases of the junction unmatched. CDR3 length equals 15 residues. The germline V gene has CDR1 SGHNT and CDR2 YENEEA. CDR3 DNA sequence: TGTGCCAGCAGCCAGGGGGCGTGGGGAGAAGAGACCCAGTACTTC. Its protein product is CASSQGAWGEETQYF.

The chain recombines TRBV4-1 with TRBJ1-6, with unresolved D. The CDR3 extends over 16 amino acids. Germline CDR1 MGHRA, CDR2 YSYEKL. Trimming removed 0 bases at V and 5 bases at J, with 11 bases between. The CDR3, as DNA: TGCGCCAGCAGCCAAGAGCCTCGGGTGGATAATTCACCCCTCCACTTT. Protein: CASSQEPRVDNSPLHF.

This chain uses TRBV15 with TRBJ1-2, with D hard to call. V lost 0 bases and J lost 3, with 11 bases in between. Germline loops: CDR1 LNHNV, CDR2 YYDKDF (reference sequence). There are 15 residues in the CDR3. The CDR3 region is CATSRDEGDDYGYTF. The CDR3 bases are TGTGCCACCAGCAGAGATGAGGGCGACGACTATGGCTACACCTTC.

The chain combines TRBV9 with TRBJ1-2; perhaps TRBD1 as D (5 bases). The V end was cut by 4 bases, the J end by 8 bases, with 12 bases between. The CDR3 loop spans 12 amino acids. CDR1 SGDLS and CDR2 YYNGEE come from the germline V gene. DNA of the CDR3: TGTGCCAGCAGCTTCGGGGGTGTCGGCTACACCTTC. This encodes CASSFGGVGYTF.

The V call is TRBV7-8, the J call TRBJ2-1; 8 positions agree with TRBD2. The ends lost 0 bases at V and 4 bases at J; junction bases unmatched: 2. CDR1 is SGHVS and CDR2 is FQNEAQ in the germline V gene. The CDR3 totals 15 residues. CDR3 nucleotide sequence: TGTGCCAGCAGCTTAGCAGCGGGGGTTTACAATGAGCAGTTCTTC. Its translation: CASSLAAGVYNEQFF.